This T cell receptor beta chain originates from a study of shared clonotypes between healthy human individuals. Naive CD8 populations comprised CD45RO-negative cells positively selected for CCR7, excluding terminally differentiated effector memory CD45RA+ cells. This clone was found once. Assay: immunoSEQ multiplex PCR; the TCRdb copy retains only in-frame clones and omits some. This table holds around 2,000,000 clones, about 94% found once. V shed 5 bases, J shed 0 bases, and the junction held 16 bases outside the gene matches. The CDR3 has 19 residues. In germline, CDR1 is SEHNR, CDR2 FQNEAQ (reference sequence).

The source of this sequence is a man between 18 and 29 years old in good health. The chain has TRBV7-9 and TRBJ2-1; TRBD1 agrees at 7 bases. The sample was naive CD8+ T cells sorted from blood. CDR3 sequence: CASSPRQGEQGISYNEQFF. The DNA for the CDR3 is TGTGCCAGCAGCCCCCGACAGGGTGAGCAGGGAATCTCCTACAATGAGCAGTTCTTC.